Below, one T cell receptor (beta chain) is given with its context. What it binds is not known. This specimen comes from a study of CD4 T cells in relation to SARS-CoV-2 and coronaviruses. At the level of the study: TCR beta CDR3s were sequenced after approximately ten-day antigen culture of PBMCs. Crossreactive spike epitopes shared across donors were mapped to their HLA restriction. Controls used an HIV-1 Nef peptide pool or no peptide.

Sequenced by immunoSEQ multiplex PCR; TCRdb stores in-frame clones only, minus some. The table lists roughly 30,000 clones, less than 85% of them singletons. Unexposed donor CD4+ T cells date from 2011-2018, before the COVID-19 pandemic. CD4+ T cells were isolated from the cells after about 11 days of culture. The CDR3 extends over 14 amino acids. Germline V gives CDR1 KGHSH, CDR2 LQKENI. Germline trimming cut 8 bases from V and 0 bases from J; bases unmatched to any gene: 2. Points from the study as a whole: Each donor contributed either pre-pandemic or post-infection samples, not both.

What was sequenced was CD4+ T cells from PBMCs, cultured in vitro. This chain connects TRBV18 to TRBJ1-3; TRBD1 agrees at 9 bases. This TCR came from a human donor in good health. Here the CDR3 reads CASPTGGSGNTIYF. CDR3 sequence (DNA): TGTGCCAGCCCGACAGGGGGCTCTGGAAACACCATATATTTT. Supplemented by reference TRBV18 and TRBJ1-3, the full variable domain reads NAGVMQNPRHLVRRRGQEARLRCSPMKGHSHVYWYRQLPEEGLKFMVYLQKENIIDESGMPKERFSAEFPKEGPSILRIQQVVRGDSAAYFCASPTGGSGNTIYFGEGSWLTVV.